This T cell receptor beta chain appears in the sequencing data of a study of cytomegalovirus exposure and HLA in healthy donors. Looking at the study overall: Unique TCRs numbering around 85 million, obtained from HLA-typed donors, made up an early data release.

The germline CDR1 and CDR2 sequences are SGDLS and YYNGEE. The CDR3 has 15 residues. V lost 2 bases and J lost 2, with 10 bases in between. The PCR was carried out with 60 Vbeta primers and 13 Jbeta primers. Profiling relied on immunoSEQ multiplex PCR, and the TCRdb table lists in-frame clones only, not all of them. The sample yields more than 140,000 clones, about 75% seen once. Specimen: PBMCs. The TCR comes from a male donor in good health and CMV-seronegative. This sequence joins TRBV9 and TRBJ2-2; a weak D match, TRBD1 (5 bases). The CDR3 DNA reads TGTGCCAGCAGCGTTGGGGCTTTCAACACCGGGGAGCTGTTTTTT. This translates into CASSVGAFNTGELFF.